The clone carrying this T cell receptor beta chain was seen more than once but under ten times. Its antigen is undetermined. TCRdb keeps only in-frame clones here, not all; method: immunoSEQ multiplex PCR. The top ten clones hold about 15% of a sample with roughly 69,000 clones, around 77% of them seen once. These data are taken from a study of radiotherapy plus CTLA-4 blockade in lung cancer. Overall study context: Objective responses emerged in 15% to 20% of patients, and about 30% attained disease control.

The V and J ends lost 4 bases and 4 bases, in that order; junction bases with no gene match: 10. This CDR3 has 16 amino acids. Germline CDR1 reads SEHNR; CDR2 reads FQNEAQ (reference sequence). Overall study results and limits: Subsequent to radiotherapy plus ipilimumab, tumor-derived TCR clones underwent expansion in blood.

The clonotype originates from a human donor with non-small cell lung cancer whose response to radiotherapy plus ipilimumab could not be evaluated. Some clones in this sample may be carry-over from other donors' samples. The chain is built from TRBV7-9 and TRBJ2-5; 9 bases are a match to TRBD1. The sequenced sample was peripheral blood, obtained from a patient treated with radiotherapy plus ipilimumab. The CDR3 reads CASSSMGQGDLETQYF. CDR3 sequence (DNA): TGTGCCAGCAGCTCCATGGGACAGGGTGACTTAGAGACCCAGTACTTC.